This T cell receptor beta chain comes out of a study of shared clonotypes between healthy human individuals. General observations from the study: The naive CD4 repertoires of a handful of donors were compared, and about 5% of clonotypes were shared.

Original handling: In the immunoSEQ data, sequences were junction-only and lacked quality scores, so filtering differed. The table came from immunoSEQ multiplex PCR; TCRdb's copy has only in-frame clones and leaves some out. The DNA gave D and trimming, while V, J and clone size come from that table. The table includes some 2.4 million clones, 90% to 95% detected once. CD4+ cells yielded CD45RA+ naive and CD45RA-negative memory subsets. As for this clone: The antigen is unknown.

Trimming took 4 bases from V and 4 from J, leaving 18 bases between them. Germline V lookup: CDR1 SGHTS, CDR2 YDEGEE. The CDR3 spans 16 residues. The chain is built from TRBV5-8 and TRBJ2-1, with D tentatively TRBD1 or TRBD2 (5 bases each). The sample taken for sequencing was naive CD4+ T cells from PBMCs. Subset in this sample: CD45RA+ positively selected. The clonotype comes from a young man in good health. Some clones in this sample may be carry-over from other donors' samples. CDR3 protein: CASSPWVGGGYNEQFF. The CDR3 DNA follows: TGTGCCAGCAGCCCCTGGGTGGGTGGGGGTTACAATGAGCAGTTCTTC.